The 2 T cell receptor beta chains listed next were all sequenced from one sample in a study of CD8+ T cells in alopecia areata. cDNA serving as the sequencing template came from extracted, reverse transcribed RNA. Only in-frame clones appear in the TCRdb table, and some are missing; sequencing was by immunoSEQ multiplex PCR. The top ten clones hold 2% to 3% of a sample with a few hundred thousand clones, approximately 47% of them seen once. Treatment in this sample: oral pan-JAK inhibitor, 5-10 mg twice daily. The specimen comprised CD4+ T cells sorted from blood, sampled at approximately week 39, from a patient treated with tofacitinib. The receptors here all came from a human donor with alopecia areata.

This clone was seen more than once but under ten times. This chain links TRBV29-1 with TRBJ2-7, with a weak D call TRBD1 (5 bases). V shed 3 bases and J shed 2 bases, with 23 bases lying between them. Germline loops: CDR1 SQVTM, CDR2 ANQGSEA. The CDR3 is 17 residues long. DNA of the CDR3: TGCAGCGTTGATTGGGCAGGGATACGATCAGGAGCCTACGAGCAGTACTTC. Its protein product is CSVDWAGIRSGAYEQYF.

The V and J genes are TRBV2 and TRBJ2-6, with D hard to call. This CDR3 has 13 residues. The V gene's germline CDR1 is SNHLY and CDR2 FYNNEI. Trimming shortened V by 7 bases and J by 0 bases, and 4 bases separated the two germline ends. The CDR3 here is CASTRSGANVLTF. The CDR3 DNA reads TGTGCCAGCACCCGCTCTGGGGCCAACGTCCTGACTTTC.